Shown below are 5 T cell receptor beta chains from a single sample sequenced in a study of blood T cell repertoires in COVID-19. Profiled with immunoSEQ multiplex PCR; TCRdb holds only in-frame clones, not every one. The data contain roughly 100,000 clones, about four fifths of them seen just once; the ten biggest clones take up approximately 3.4%. Sequences were obtained from peripheral blood. These receptors all come from a woman older than 75 with active or convalescent COVID-19.

This chain joins TRBV2 and TRBJ2-1; 7 bases are a match to TRBD1. Germline values: CDR1 SNHLY, CDR2 FYNNEI. The V and J ends lost 6 bases and 7 bases, in that order; junction bases with no gene match: 3. The CDR3 is 12 residues long. CDR3 loop: CASSAQGNEQFF. CDR3 sequence (DNA): TGTGCCAGCAGCGCACAGGGGAATGAGCAGTTCTTC.

V and J are TRBV5-4 and TRBJ2-7; 9 nucleotides line up with TRBD2. The CDR3 length is 15 residues. J was trimmed by 4 bases and V by 4 bases; bases with no gene match: 9. The germline V gene has CDR1 SGHNT and CDR2 YYREEE (reference sequence). CDR3 in amino acids: CASSGGTSWGYEQYF. The DNA for the CDR3 is TGTGCCAGCAGCGGGGGGACTAGCTGGGGATACGAGCAGTACTTC.

This chain links TRBV3-1 (or the pseudogene TRBV3-2) with TRBJ1-2, with D unclear. The ends were cut back, 4 bases at V and 8 bases at J, with 20 bases in the middle. This CDR3 has 15 amino acids. CDR1 is LGHDT, CDR2 YNNKEL, per germline (reference sequence). The CDR3 reads CASSPSGVGSFGYTF. In DNA, the CDR3 is TGTGCCAGCAGCCCCTCCGGGGTCGGCTCATTCGGCTACACCTTC.

The CDR3 sequence: CASSHFGRWGSGANEQYF. The CDR3 DNA reads TGTGCCAGCAGCCATTTTGGTCGTTGGGGAAGCGGTGCGAACGAGCAGTACTTC. The V gene is TRBV28, the J gene TRBJ2-7, with D possibly matching TRBD2 (5 bases). Trimming took 6 bases from V and 5 from J, leaving 29 bases between them. Per germline, CDR1 MDHEN and CDR2 SYDVKM. This CDR3 spans 18 amino acids.

The chain carries TRBV21-1 and TRBJ2-7; TRBD1 is the table's D call and was not checked against the DNA. TRBV21-1 corresponds to a pseudogene. There are 19 residues in the CDR3. The CDR3 sequence: CASSKALYKPRRGGHEQYF. In DNA form, the CDR3 reads TGTGCCAGCAGCAAAGCGCTGTACAAGCCGCGACGAGGGGGCCACGAGCAGTACTTC.